This TCR beta chain originates from a study of T-cell reconstitution after alpha-beta-depleted transplantation in children. The CDR3 runs 15 residues. Trimming cost V 6 bases and J 5 bases; bases outside gene matches: 7. Germline assignment: CDR1 MNHEY and CDR2 SVGEGT. TCRbeta library preparation incorporated unique molecular identifiers. From the PCR reads, TCRdb called clonotypes with MiXCR, one entry per CDR3 protein. The sample records about a million distinct CDR3 sequences, roughly 29% being singletons. Findings and limits, study-wide: One year post-transplant, T-cell counts and diversity were largely derived from T cells produced anew.

Of note for this clonotype: Its antigen is currently unknown.

This material consisted of PBMCs, mostly from graft donor cells, taken 360 days after TCRalphabeta/CD19-depleted stem cell transplant. The chain is built from TRBV6-2 or TRBV6-3 and TRBJ2-1; 10 bases are a match to TRBD1. The TCR comes from a boy under three years old who had a stem cell transplant for SCID, so the T cells may come from the graft donor. The CDR3 sequence: CASRETGGLNNEQFF. CDR3 coding DNA: TGTGCCAGCAGGGAGACAGGGGGCCTCAACAATGAGCAGTTCTTC.